The rows below give T cell receptor beta chains drawn from one sample of a study of shared clonotypes between healthy human individuals. Repertoires were generated with immunoSEQ multiplex PCR, while TCRdb's copy carries only in-frame clones and drops some. The sample has under 1,100,000 clones, approximately 72% seen once. Sequencing was carried out using memory CD4+ T cells sorted from blood. These receptors were obtained from a man between 18 and 35 years old in good health. CDR3s include the opening cysteine and the closing phenylalanine or tryptophan. Each record gives: V gene, J gene, CDR3 protein.

v_gene: TRBV7-6
j_gene: TRBJ1-5
CDR3aa: CASSPSEGNQPQHF

v_gene: TRBV7-9
j_gene: TRBJ2-7
CDR3aa: CASSRQGREQYF

v_gene: TRBV30
j_gene: TRBJ2-7
CDR3aa: CAWRGALGRTYEQYF

v_gene: TRBV5-5
j_gene: TRBJ2-7
CDR3aa: CASSLSGGDGYEQYF

v_gene: TRBV6-1
j_gene: TRBJ2-7
CDR3aa: CASSGQLSSYEQYF

v_gene: TRBV10-2
j_gene: TRBJ2-1
CDR3aa: CASSVTSGSSEQFF

v_gene: TRBV28
j_gene: TRBJ2-7
CDR3aa: CASSLTQDRVWYF

v_gene: TRBV7-6
j_gene: TRBJ2-2
CDR3aa: CASSLHPGPGELFF

v_gene: TRBV6-5
j_gene: TRBJ1-6
CDR3aa: CASMGRTSYNSPLHF

v_gene: TRBV10-3
j_gene: TRBJ1-4
CDR3aa: CAISDSGVEKLFF

v_gene: TRBV29-1
j_gene: TRBJ1-1
CDR3aa: CSVGQGRTEAFF

v_gene: TRBV2
j_gene: TRBJ2-2
CDR3aa: CASSEFTPGELFF

v_gene: TRBV4-1
j_gene: TRBJ2-1
CDR3aa: CASSQVWRGSYNEQFF

v_gene: TRBV6-1
j_gene: TRBJ2-2
CDR3aa: CASSEGTGVRTGELFF

v_gene: TRBV9
j_gene: TRBJ2-5
CDR3aa: CASSVETGAQETQYF

v_gene: TRBV4-2
j_gene: TRBJ2-7
CDR3aa: CASSQETGVGEQYF

v_gene: TRBV6-5
j_gene: TRBJ1-6
CDR3aa: CASGTGDSPLHF

v_gene: TRBV18
j_gene: TRBJ1-1
CDR3aa: CASSPPVKGSLEAFF